One TCR beta chain is described in this entry. What it recognizes is unknown. This record belongs to a study of T cell responses to AZD1222 COVID-19 vaccine. Study-wide results and limits: Donor demographics were predominantly white British with a female majority; clonal diversity may be underestimated.

This CDR3 is built from 15 residues. Germline-derived CDR1 and CDR2 are SEHNR and FQNEAQ (reference sequence). Between the trimmed V and J ends, which lost 11 bases and 7 bases, there was a span of 27 bases. Sequencing was performed with immunoSEQ multiplex PCR; in TCRdb, only in-frame clones are kept and a portion is missing. The data contain over 85,000 clones, over 85% of them singletons. The source material was peripheral blood, sampled 28 days after the second AZD1222 dose. The origin of this receptor is an adult who received the AZD1222 COVID-19 vaccine. The chain joins TRBV7-9 to TRBJ2-7, with D possibly matching TRBD1 (6 bases). CDR3 residues: CAGQTEKSYGIEQYF. The CDR3 nucleotides read TGTGCCGGACAGACGGAGAAGTCGTACGGTATAGAGCAGTACTTC. The variable domain in full, completed from reference TRBV7-9 and TRBJ2-7, reads DTGVSQNPRHKITKRGQNVTFRCDPISEHNRLYWYRQTLGQGPEFLTYFQNEAQLEKSRLLSDRFSAERPKGSFSTLEIQRTEQGDSAMYLCAGQTEKSYGIEQYFGPGTRLTVT.